This is a list of T cell receptor beta chains from one sample in a study of regulatory T cells in long-lasting Graves disease. Each CDR3 protein gets one entry after TCRdb re-called the multiplex PCR reads with MiXCR. The sample has 650,000 to 700,000 distinct CDR3 sequences, 30% seen once. The material sequenced was peripheral blood mononuclear cells (PBMCs), taken when the disease was refractory, from a patient treated with antithyroid drugs. The receptors stem from a female donor with Graves disease. The CDR3 runs from the conserved cysteine through the conserved F or W. D genes are given only for firm matches. The size entry is marked missing in some rows and otherwise reads once, few, many or a size class.

CDR3nt,CDR3aa,abundance,v_gene,d_gene,j_gene
TGTGCCAGCAGTCGGGACAGGGGGTTACCCCAGCATTTT,CASSRDRGLPQHF,NA,TRBV6-1,TRBD1,TRBJ1-5
TGTGCCAGCAGTTACTCGTTGGGCGGGGCCAACGTCCTGACTTTC,CASSYSLGGANVLTF,NA,TRBV6-2/TRBV6-3,NA,TRBJ2-6
TGTGCCAGCAGCCAAGGACTAGGACTTCGGACCCAGTACTTC,CASSQGLGLRTQYF,many,TRBV3-1,NA,TRBJ2-5
TGCGCCAGCGGCTCAGACGGGTCCACTGAAGCTTTCTTT,CASGSDGSTEAFF,NA,TRBV5-1,NA,TRBJ1-1
TGCAGCGTCGCCTCCCCGGGACAGGCATCTAACTATGGCTACACCTTC,CSVASPGQASNYGYTF,NA,TRBV29-1,TRBD1,TRBJ1-2
TGTGCCAGCAGTCTGTCCGGGACAGGGCCCTTTTTGCATGGCTACACCTTC,CASSLSGTGPFLHGYTF,many,TRBV12-3/TRBV12-4,TRBD1,TRBJ1-2
TGTGCCAGCAGTGAACTAACGGGAGGGTCCTACGAGCAGTACTTC,CASSELTGGSYEQYF,many,TRBV6-1,TRBD2,TRBJ2-7
TGTGCCAGCAGTTTATCTACAGGGGACTTCTTTAGACAGCCCCAGCATTTT,CASSLSTGDFFRQPQHF,NA,TRBV12-3/TRBV12-4,TRBD1,TRBJ1-5
TGTGCCAGCAGCTTGTTTAGCGGGAGTAGGCAGTCCTACAATGAGCAGTTCTTC,CASSLFSGSRQSYNEQFF,NA,TRBV11-2,TRBD2,TRBJ2-1
TGTGCCAGCAGTCTCCCCGGGACGGGGGAAAAACTGTTTTTT,CASSLPGTGEKLFF,few,TRBV28,NA,TRBJ1-4
TGTGCCAGCAGTTTATTCGACCCCGGAACGCAGCCCCAGCATTTT,CASSLFDPGTQPQHF,few,TRBV27,NA,TRBJ1-5